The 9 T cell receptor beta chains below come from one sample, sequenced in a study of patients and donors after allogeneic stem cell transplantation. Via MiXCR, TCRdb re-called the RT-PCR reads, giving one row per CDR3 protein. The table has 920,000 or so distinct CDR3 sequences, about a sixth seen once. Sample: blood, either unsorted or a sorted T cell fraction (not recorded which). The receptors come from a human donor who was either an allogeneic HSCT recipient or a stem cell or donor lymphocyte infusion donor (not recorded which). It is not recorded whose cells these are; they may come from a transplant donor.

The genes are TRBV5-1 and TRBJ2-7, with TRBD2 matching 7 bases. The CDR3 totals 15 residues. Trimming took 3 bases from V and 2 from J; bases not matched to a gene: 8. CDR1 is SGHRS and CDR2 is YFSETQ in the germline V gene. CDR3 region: CASSSTSGAPYEQYF. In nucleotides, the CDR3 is TGCGCCAGCAGCTCGACAAGCGGGGCTCCCTACGAGCAGTACTTC.

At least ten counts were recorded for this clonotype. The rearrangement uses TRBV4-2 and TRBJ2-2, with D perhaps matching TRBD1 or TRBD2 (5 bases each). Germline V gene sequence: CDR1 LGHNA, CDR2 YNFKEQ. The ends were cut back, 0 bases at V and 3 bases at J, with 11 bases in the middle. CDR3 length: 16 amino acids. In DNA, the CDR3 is TGTGCCAGCAGCCAAGAATTGGGACGGGACACCGGGGAGCTGTTTTTT. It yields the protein CASSQELGRDTGELFF.

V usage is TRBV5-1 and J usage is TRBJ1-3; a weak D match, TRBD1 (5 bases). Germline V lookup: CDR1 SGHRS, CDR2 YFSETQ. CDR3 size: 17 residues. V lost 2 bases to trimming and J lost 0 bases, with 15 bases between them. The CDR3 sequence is CASSFGRTGNSGNTIYF. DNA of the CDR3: TGCGCCAGCAGCTTTGGTCGTACAGGCAACTCTGGAAACACCATATATTTT.

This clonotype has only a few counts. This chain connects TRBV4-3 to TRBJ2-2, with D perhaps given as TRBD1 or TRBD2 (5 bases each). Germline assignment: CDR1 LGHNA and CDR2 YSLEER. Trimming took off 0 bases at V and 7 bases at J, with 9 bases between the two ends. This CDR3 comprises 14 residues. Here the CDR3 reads CASSQDGAGGELFF. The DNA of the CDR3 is TGCGCCAGCAGCCAAGACGGGGCGGGCGGGGAGCTGTTTTTT.

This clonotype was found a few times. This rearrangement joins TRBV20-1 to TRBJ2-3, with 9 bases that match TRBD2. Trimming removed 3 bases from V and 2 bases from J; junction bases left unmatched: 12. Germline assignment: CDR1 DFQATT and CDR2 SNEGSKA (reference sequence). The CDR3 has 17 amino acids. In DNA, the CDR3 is TGCAGTGCTAGGGCCAGGGGTCTAGCGGGAAACACAGATACGCAGTATTTT. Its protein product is CSARARGLAGNTDTQYF.

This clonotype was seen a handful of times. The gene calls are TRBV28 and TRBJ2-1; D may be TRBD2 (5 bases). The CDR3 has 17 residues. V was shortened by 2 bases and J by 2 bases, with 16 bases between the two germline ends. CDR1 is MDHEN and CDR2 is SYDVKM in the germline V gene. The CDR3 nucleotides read TGTGCCAGCAGTTTAATCGGATGGAGCGGACCCTACAATGAGCAGTTCTTC. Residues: CASSLIGWSGPYNEQFF.

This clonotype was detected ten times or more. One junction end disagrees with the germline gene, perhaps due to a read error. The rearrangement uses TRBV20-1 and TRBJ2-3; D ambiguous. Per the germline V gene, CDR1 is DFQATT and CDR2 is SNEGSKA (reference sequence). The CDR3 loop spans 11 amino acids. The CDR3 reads CSARVPDTQYF. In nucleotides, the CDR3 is TGCAGTGCTAGAGTACCAGATACGCAGTACTTT.

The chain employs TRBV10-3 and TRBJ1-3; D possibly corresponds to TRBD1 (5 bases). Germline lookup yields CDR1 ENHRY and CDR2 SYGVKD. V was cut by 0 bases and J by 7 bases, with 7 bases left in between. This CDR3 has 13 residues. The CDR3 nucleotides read TGTGCCATCAGTGAGTCCCGGGGGAACACCATATATTTT. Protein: CAISESRGNTIYF.

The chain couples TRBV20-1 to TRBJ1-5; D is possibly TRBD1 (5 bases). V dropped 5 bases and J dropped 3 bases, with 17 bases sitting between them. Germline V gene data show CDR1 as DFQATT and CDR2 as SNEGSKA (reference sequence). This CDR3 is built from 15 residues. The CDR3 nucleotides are TGCAGTGCTGTCGACCGGGACGGGTACAATCAGCCCCAGCATTTT. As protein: CSAVDRDGYNQPQHF.